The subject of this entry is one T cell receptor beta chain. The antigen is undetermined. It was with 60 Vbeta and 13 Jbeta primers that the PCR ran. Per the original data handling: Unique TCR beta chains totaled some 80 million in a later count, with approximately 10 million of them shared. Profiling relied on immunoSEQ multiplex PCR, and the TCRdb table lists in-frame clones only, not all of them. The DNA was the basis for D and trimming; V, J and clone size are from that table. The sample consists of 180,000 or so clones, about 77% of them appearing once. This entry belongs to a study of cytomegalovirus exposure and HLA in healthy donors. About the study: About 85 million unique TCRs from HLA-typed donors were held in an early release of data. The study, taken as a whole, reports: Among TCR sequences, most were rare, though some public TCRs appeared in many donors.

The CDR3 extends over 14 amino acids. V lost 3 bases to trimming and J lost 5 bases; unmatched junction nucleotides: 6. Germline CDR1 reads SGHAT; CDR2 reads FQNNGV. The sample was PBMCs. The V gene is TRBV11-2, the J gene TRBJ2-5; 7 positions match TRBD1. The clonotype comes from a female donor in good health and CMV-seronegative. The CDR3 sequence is CASSLTGLIETQYF. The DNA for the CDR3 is TGTGCCAGCAGCTTGACAGGGCTTATCGAGACCCAGTACTTC.